Listed here is a single T cell receptor (beta chain). The sample originates from a study of blood T cells in healthy people across ages. Trimming shortened V by 1 base and J by 3 bases, and 4 bases separated the two germline ends. The germline CDR1 and CDR2 sequences are SGDLS and YYNGEE. The CDR3 sequence is 12 residues long. The people who gave samples were healthy Caucasians from Russia, aged roughly 6 to 100. Through a sample-barcoded 5' primer and a J-beta primer mix, a second PCR was run for about 7 to 12 cycles. Unique molecular identifiers of 12 random nucleotides labeled each cDNA. TCRdb called the 5' RACE reads again in MiXCR, with one record for every CDR3 protein. There are approximately 1,700,000 distinct CDR3 sequences in the sample; about two fifths occur only once, and 20% to 25% lies in the top ten.

The chain joins TRBV9 to TRBJ1-1; no clear D. The sample was blood. This clonotype originated in a human donor in good health. The CDR3 loop reads CASSVSDTEAFF. The DNA of the CDR3 is TGTGCCAGCAGCGTATCGGACACTGAAGCTTTCTTT.